The 21 T cell receptor beta chains listed next were all sequenced from one sample in a study of T-cell reconstitution after alpha-beta-depleted transplantation in children. A TCRbeta library incorporating unique molecular identifiers was prepared. One entry per CDR3 protein results from TCRdb running MiXCR on the PCR reads. Among around 600,000 distinct CDR3 sequences listed, roughly 23% were seen once. Sequencing used PBMCs, mostly from graft donor cells, obtained 360 days after TCRalphabeta/CD19-depleted stem cell transplant. These receptors all come from a boy under two years old who had a stem cell transplant for acute myeloid leukemia, so the T cells may come from the graft donor.

A few counts support this clonotype. The CDR3 sequence: CASSLLGQAYNEQFF. CDR3 DNA: TGTGCCAGCAGCTTGCTGGGGCAGGCCTACAATGAGCAGTTCTTC. J is TRBJ2-1 and V is TRBV5-8; D possibly corresponds to TRBD1 (5 bases). Between the trimmed V and J ends, which lost 1 base and 2 bases, there was a span of 10 bases. The germline CDR1 and CDR2 sequences are SGHTS and YDEGEE. The CDR3 runs 15 residues.

This clonotype was recorded at least ten times. The chain's CDR3 is CAIPGTIYEQYF. CDR3 coding DNA: TGCGCCATCCCCGGGACAATTTACGAGCAGTACTTC. The V and J genes are TRBV4-1 and TRBJ2-7, with a possible D match to TRBD1 (6 bases). CDR1 is MGHRA and CDR2 is YSYEKL in the germline V gene. Trimming cost V 10 bases and J 4 bases, with 14 bases left between them. The CDR3 has 12 amino acids.

The sample holds a few counts of this clonotype. The V call is TRBV5-1, the J call TRBJ2-7; D call uncertain. V was clipped by 7 bases and J by 9 bases, with 8 bases between them. Germline V gene sequence: CDR1 SGHRS, CDR2 YFSETQ. The CDR3 has 9 amino acids. For the CDR3, the DNA is TGCGCCAGCGAGGTCGCGCAGTACGTC. Translated, it gives CASEVAQYV.

This clonotype was seen a handful of times. The V and J genes are TRBV2 and TRBJ2-3; a possible D gene is TRBD1 (5 bases). The CDR3 totals 16 residues. V lost 1 base and J lost 2, with 13 bases in between. Germline V gives CDR1 SNHLY, CDR2 FYNNEI. DNA for the CDR3: TGTGCCAGCAGTGAAGGGTGGACAAGTTCCACAGATACGCAGTATTTT. Translating gives CASSEGWTSSTDTQYF. Supplemented by reference TRBV2 and TRBJ2-3, the full variable domain reads EPEVTQTPSHQVTQMGQEVILRCVPISNHLYFYWYRQILGQKVEFLVSFYNNEISEKSEIFDDQFSVERPDGSNFTLKIRSTKLEDSAMYFCASSEGWTSSTDTQYFGPGTRLTVL.

This chain connects TRBV7-8 to TRBJ1-1; D is ambiguous. CDR1 is SGHVS, CDR2 FQNEAQ, per germline. Trimming removed 3 bases at V and 5 bases at J, with 16 bases between. The CDR3 contains 15 residues. CDR3 nucleotides: TGTGCCAGCAGCTTGTACCGGGATTGGAGGACTGAAGCTTTCTTT. It is translated as CASSLYRDWRTEAFF.

Many counts were recorded for this clonotype. The V and J genes are TRBV6-5 and TRBJ2-5; 10 bases line up with TRBD1. Unmatched junction bases numbered 8, after V lost 2 bases and J lost 5 bases. The CDR3 spans 16 residues. Germline V CDR1 and CDR2: MNHEY, SVGAGI. The CDR3 region has the DNA TGTGCCAGCAGTTACAGTGACGCGGGACAGGGGGAGACCCAGTACTTC. Translating gives CASSYSDAGQGETQYF.

J is TRBJ2-3 and V is TRBV20-1; D might be TRBD1 (6 bases). V lost 2 bases and J lost 2, with 11 bases in between. The CDR3 is 14 residues long. Germline-derived CDR1 and CDR2 are DFQATT and SNEGSKA (reference sequence). CDR3 sequence: CSARLQGFTDTQYF. The DNA of the CDR3 is TGCAGTGCTAGACTCCAGGGGTTCACAGATACGCAGTATTTT.

This clonotype came up a few times. The gene calls are TRBV20-1 and TRBJ2-7, with 7 bases fitting TRBD1. This CDR3 contains 14 residues. Germline assignment: CDR1 DFQATT and CDR2 SNEGSKA (reference sequence). V lost 1 base to trimming and J lost 6 bases; unmatched junction nucleotides: 9. CDR3 region: CSARVWAGGTEQYF. The CDR3 DNA reads as TGCAGTGCTAGAGTTTGGGCAGGGGGAACCGAGCAGTACTTC.

The sample holds many counts of this clonotype. This chain connects TRBV2 to TRBJ1-2, with 9 nucleotides matching TRBD1. The CDR3 consists of 15 residues. The ends lost 2 bases at V and 4 bases at J; junction bases unmatched: 5. Germline V gene sequence: CDR1 SNHLY, CDR2 FYNNEI. This CDR3 reads CASSELGQGGYGYTF. The CDR3 DNA follows: TGTGCCAGCAGTGAATTGGGACAGGGAGGCTATGGCTACACCTTC.

The CDR3 sequence is CASSEGQVSGGELFF. The CDR3 nucleotides are TGTGCCAGCAGTGAGGGGCAGGTATCTGGCGGGGAGCTGTTTTTT. The chain joins TRBV6-1 to TRBJ2-2; weak D call: TRBD1 (5 bases). Germline lookup yields CDR1 MNHNS and CDR2 SASEGT. V lost 3 bases and J lost 7, with 15 bases in between. The CDR3 has 15 residues.

A few counts support this clonotype. This rearrangement joins TRBV12-3 or TRBV12-4 to TRBJ2-1; D is unclear. Trimming took off 2 bases at V and 7 bases at J, with 12 bases between the two ends. This CDR3 spans 14 amino acids. The CDR3 DNA reads as TGTGCCAGCAGTTTACGAAAGTGGGGAAATGAGCAGTTCTTC. This encodes CASSLRKWGNEQFF.

The table lists this clonotype with many counts. This chain connects TRBV12-3 or TRBV12-4 to TRBJ2-7; tentatively, D is TRBD1 or TRBD2 (5 bases each). V was cut by 5 bases and J by 5 bases, with 10 bases left in between. There are 12 residues in the CDR3. The CDR3 DNA reads as TGTGCCAGCAGTGAGGGGTGGGACGAGCAGTACTTC. Translating it yields CASSEGWDEQYF.

This clonotype was detected ten times or more. CDR3 region: CASRPKGQGRLHTQYF. In DNA form, the CDR3 reads TGTGCCAGCAGACCAAAGGGACAGGGGAGATTGCATACGCAGTATTTT. The chain recombines TRBV12-3 or TRBV12-4 with TRBJ2-3; 10 positions agree with TRBD1. This CDR3 has 16 residues. The trim removed 6 bases at V and 7 bases at J, leaving 13 bases unmatched.

This clonotype was recorded many times. J is TRBJ2-1 and V is TRBV29-1, with D perhaps TRBD1 (5 bases). V lost 7 bases, J lost 10 bases, and 14 bases lay in between. Germline assignment: CDR1 SQVTM and CDR2 ANQGSEA. The length of the CDR3 is 11 residues. CDR3 DNA sequence: TGCAGCGATCTAGGGGTGTTAGAGCAGTTCTTC. Translating it yields CSDLGVLEQFF.

This chain uses TRBV6-1 with TRBJ2-7, with TRBD1 matching 9 bases. Germline V gives CDR1 MNHNS, CDR2 SASEGT. Trimming at V came to 5 bases and at J to 2 bases, leaving 4 bases not matched to a gene. This CDR3 region has 14 residues. CDR3 residues: CASSTRTGAYEQYF. CDR3 nucleotide sequence: TGTGCCAGCAGTACGAGGACAGGGGCCTACGAGCAGTACTTC.

This clonotype has just a few counts. The chain carries TRBV12-3 or TRBV12-4 and TRBJ1-4; tentative D call: TRBD1 (5 bases). The CDR3 is 14 amino acids. Trimming left V 3 bases short and J 4 bases short, with 9 bases between. The CDR3 sequence: CASSFGQINEKLFF. CDR3 nucleotide sequence: TGTGCCAGCAGTTTCGGACAAATTAATGAAAAACTGTTTTTT.

V usage is TRBV12-3 or TRBV12-4 and J usage is TRBJ1-1; D gene unclear. CDR3 length: 14 residues. V lost 2 bases, J lost 2 bases, and 9 bases lay in between. DNA of the CDR3: TGTGCCAGCAGTTTACAGGCGTTTAACACTGAAGCTTTCTTT. Residues: CASSLQAFNTEAFF.

The chain combines TRBV5-1 with TRBJ2-7; D is uncertain. The germline V and J ends were trimmed by 0 bases and 4 bases, with 11 bases remaining between them. Germline V lookup: CDR1 SGHRS, CDR2 YFSETQ. The CDR3 is 14 residues long. CDR3 amino acids: CASSLGGSDYEQYV. CDR3 bases: TGCGCCAGCAGCTTGGGAGGCAGTGATTACGAGCAGTACGTC.

The table lists this clonotype with many counts. The V gene is TRBV9, the J gene TRBJ2-1; 8 bases are a match to TRBD2. J was trimmed by 0 bases and V by 2 bases; bases with no gene match: 4. Looked up from germline, CDR1 is SGDLS and CDR2 is YYNGEE. The CDR3 spans 16 residues. DNA of the CDR3: TGTGCCAGCAGCGTTTTAGCGGGGATCTCCTACAATGAGCAGTTCTTC. Translating it yields CASSVLAGISYNEQFF.

The CDR3 loop is CSARDRFGYGYTF. CDR3 sequence (DNA): TGCAGTGCTAGGGACAGGTTCGGCTATGGCTACACCTTC. V usage is TRBV20-1 and J usage is TRBJ1-2, with 7 positions matching TRBD1. The ends lost 3 bases at V and 4 bases at J; junction bases unmatched: 5. CDR1 DFQATT and CDR2 SNEGSKA come from the germline V gene (reference sequence). The CDR3 loop spans 13 amino acids.

This clonotype came up many times. This chain links TRBV6-5 with TRBJ2-5; 7 bases map to TRBD2. Per germline, CDR1 MNHEY and CDR2 SVGAGI. V shed 6 bases and J 5 bases; nucleotides not matched to a gene: 15. The CDR3 loop spans 16 amino acids. The CDR3 loop reads CASSRSWGGRTETQYF. CDR3 in DNA: TGTGCCAGCAGCCGCTCTTGGGGGGGGAGAACGGAGACCCAGTACTTC.